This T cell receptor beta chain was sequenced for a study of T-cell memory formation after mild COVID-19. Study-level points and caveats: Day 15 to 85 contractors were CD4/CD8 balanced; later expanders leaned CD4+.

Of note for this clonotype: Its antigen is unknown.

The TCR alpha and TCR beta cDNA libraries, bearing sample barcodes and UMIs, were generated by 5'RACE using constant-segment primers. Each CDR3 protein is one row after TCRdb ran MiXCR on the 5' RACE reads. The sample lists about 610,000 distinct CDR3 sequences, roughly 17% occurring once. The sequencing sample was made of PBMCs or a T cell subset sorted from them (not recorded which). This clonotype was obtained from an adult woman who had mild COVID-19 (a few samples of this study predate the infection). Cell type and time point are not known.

CDR3 sequence reads: CASSLEASGGTETQYF. In nucleotides, the CDR3 is TGTGCCAGCAGCTTAGAGGCTAGCGGGGGTACGGAGACCCAGTACTTC. This chain joins TRBV7-9 and TRBJ2-5; 10 bases line up with TRBD2. The CDR3 totals 16 residues. V lost 1 base, J lost 5 bases, and 7 bases stayed unmatched. Germline CDR1 is SEHNR and CDR2 is FQNEAQ (reference sequence).